This T cell receptor beta chain was captured by sequencing in a study of T-cell reconstitution after alpha-beta-depleted transplantation in children. General study results and limits: Reportedly, alpha-beta T cells present about two months post-transplant originated from several hundred expanded clones of graft origin. Fresh T-cell production supplied most of the T-cell counts and diversity seen one year after transplant.

The TCRbeta library was prepared with unique molecular identifiers. TCRdb re-called the PCR reads through MiXCR, storing one row per CDR3 protein. Counted here are over 150,000 distinct CDR3 sequences, around 10% occurring once; the ten biggest clones make up under 15%. This clonotype was detected ten times or more. Its antigen remains unidentified. The CDR3 is 14 residues long. Deletions cut 7 bases from V and 1 base from J, with 11 bases between. Per germline, CDR1 MNHNS and CDR2 SASEGT. The TCR sequence derives from a boy under 10 years old with acute myeloid leukemia, due to receive a stem cell transplant. V usage is TRBV6-1 and J usage is TRBJ1-5; no definite D call. The sequencing here drew on PBMCs, taken before TCRalphabeta/CD19-depleted stem cell transplant. Here the CDR3 DNA reads TGTGCCAGCACGCGACATCGGAGCAATCAGCCCCAGCATTTT. It codes for CASTRHRSNQPQHF.